This T cell receptor beta chain came from a study of shared clonotypes between healthy human individuals. HIV-negative, healthy adults without recent acute infections or vaccinations were the donors. Data came from immunoSEQ multiplex PCR; TCRdb stores just in-frame clones and leaves some out. The table has fewer than 400,000 clones, approximately 74% seen once. The sequence came from a young man in good health. Sequences were obtained from memory CD4+ T cells sorted from blood. The subset was: CD45RA-negative fraction.

CDR3 protein: CASSMGITGAISYEQYF. In nucleotides, the CDR3 is TGTGCCAGTTCTATGGGCATAACAGGGGCCATCTCCTACGAGCAGTACTTC. V usage is TRBV25-1 and J usage is TRBJ2-7; 7 bases map to TRBD1. CDR1 and CDR2 (germline): MGHDK, SYGVNS. V trimming: 9 bases; J trimming: 0 bases; junction bases outside the gene matches: 17. This CDR3 comprises 17 residues.